These T cell receptor beta chains were read from a single sample in a study of cytomegalovirus exposure and HLA in healthy donors. This table comes from immunoSEQ multiplex PCR, and its TCRdb copy is limited to in-frame clones, with some not included. The sample shows approximately 180,000 clones, under 80% of them seen only once. The sample was PBMCs. These receptors all come from a human donor in good health. The CDR3 runs from the conserved cysteine through the conserved F or W. Fields, in order: J gene, V gene, CDR3 protein.

J: TRBJ1-2; V: TRBV5-1; CDR3: CASSLDGGYGYTF
J: TRBJ2-4; V: TRBV15; CDR3: CATSNPPPIAKNIQYF
J: TRBJ2-5; V: TRBV5-1; CDR3: CASSLAGGGETQYF
J: TRBJ1-5; V: TRBV7-2; CDR3: CASRARGPGNQPQHF
J: TRBJ2-3; V: TRBV18; CDR3: CASSLRTDTQYF
J: TRBJ1-2; V: TRBV2; CDR3: CASGDSNYGYTF
J: TRBJ2-6; V: TRBV9; CDR3: CASSVERYSSGANVLTF
J: TRBJ2-2; V: TRBV15; CDR3: CATSKGGAGTGELFF
J: -; V: TRBV4-1; CDR3: CASSQPLGLAGVEQYF
J: TRBJ1-2; V: TRBV18; CDR3: CASSLGQAGANYGYTF
J: TRBJ1-2; V: TRBV2; CDR3: CASRETRTVNYGYTF
J: TRBJ2-2; V: TRBV6-1; CDR3: CASSWDRAGELFF
J: TRBJ1-2; V: TRBV7-3; CDR3: CASSLTGAGGYTF
J: TRBJ2-2; V: TRBV10-3; CDR3: CATGPGQNTGELFF
J: TRBJ2-3; V: TRBV7-9; CDR3: CASSLVRGATDTQYF
J: TRBJ2-4; V: TRBV5-1; CDR3: CASSLSGVGDIQYF
J: TRBJ1-5; V: TRBV7-2; CDR3: CASSLGIGANQPQHF
J: TRBJ2-7; V: TRBV19; CDR3: CASSIRGNEQYF
J: TRBJ1-5; V: TRBV6-6; CDR3: CASSYLQGGRPQHF
J: TRBJ2-1; V: TRBV18; CDR3: CASSTTGYNEQFF
J: TRBJ2-7; V: TRBV27; CDR3: CASKEGYSYEQYF
J: TRBJ1-3; V: TRBV14; CDR3: CASSRPTGFENTIYF
J: TRBJ1-2; V: TRBV14; CDR3: CASSREDRAKDYGYTF
J: TRBJ1-2; V: TRBV19; CDR3: CASSITPSGGYYGYTF
J: TRBJ2-2; V: TRBV9; CDR3: CASSVADLANTGELFF
J: TRBJ2-2; V: TRBV27; CDR3: CASRALDTGELFF
J: TRBJ2-7; V: TRBV4-3; CDR3: CASSQEITRQGAGKGDEQYF
J: TRBJ2-7; V: TRBV7-3; CDR3: CASSSGLAGEQYF
J: TRBJ2-1; V: TRBV11-3; CDR3: CASSLTRVDNEQFF
J: TRBJ1-5; V: TRBV6-1; CDR3: CASSEARDFQPQHF
J: TRBJ2-1; V: TRBV29-1; CDR3: CSGEGVIGGAGEQFF
J: TRBJ1-1; V: TRBV30; CDR3: CAWNLAGGNTEAFF
J: TRBJ2-1; V: TRBV6-1; CDR3: CASSGQGTYNEQFF
J: TRBJ2-7; V: TRBV20-1; CDR3: CSAGSSYEQYF
J: TRBJ1-1; V: TRBV4-1; CDR3: CASSPQTGAEAFF
J: TRBJ2-3; V: TRBV18; CDR3: CASSPALRGSTDTQYF
J: TRBJ1-1; V: TRBV5-5; CDR3: CASSTGRQKNTEAFF
J: TRBJ1-1; V: TRBV19; CDR3: CASSTQRDTEAFF
J: TRBJ2-7; V: TRBV11-1; CDR3: CASSLEESGYEQYF
J: TRBJ2-1; V: TRBV29-1; CDR3: CSVEDARAAYNEQFF
J: TRBJ1-1; V: TRBV9; CDR3: CASSVDGRRPGGTEAFF
J: TRBJ2-2; V: TRBV5-4; CDR3: CASSSPTSGRNTGELFF
J: TRBJ2-7; V: TRBV7-9; CDR3: CASSSHSGEIYEQYF
J: TRBJ1-5; V: TRBV18; CDR3: CASSPDRLQPQHF
J: TRBJ2-5; V: TRBV5-1; CDR3: CASSLASSGYQETQYF